The 10 T cell receptor beta chains below come from one sample, sequenced in a study of T cells in tuberculosis. Time point specified: new active TB diagnosis, blood taken before or within 7 days of starting treatment. Clones were sequenced by immunoSEQ multiplex PCR, and TCRdb holds only the in-frame ones, with some missing. Found here are approximately 46,000 clones, 90% to 95% of them singletons; the top ten hold more than 1.3%. This material consisted of PBMCs, taken at tuberculosis diagnosis. The receptors shown here come from an adult with tuberculosis.

This clone was seen once. CDR3: CASSRVPGLAGGEQFF. The CDR3 bases are TGCGCCAGCAGCCGGGTGCCGGGACTAGCGGGAGGCGAGCAGTTCTTC. This chain links TRBV5-1 with TRBJ2-1; 15 nucleotides match TRBD2. The CDR3 runs 16 residues. The V segment lost 4 bases and the J segment 10 bases; nucleotides outside the gene matches: 9. Per the germline V gene, CDR1 is SGHRS and CDR2 is YFSETQ.

CDR3 sequence reads: CASSPRGAGSYGAFF. Here the CDR3 DNA reads TGTGCCAGCAGTCCGCGGGGGGCAGGGTCCTACGGAGCTTTCTTT. The chain couples TRBV6-1 to TRBJ1-1; tentative D call: TRBD1 (6 bases). The CDR3 spans 15 residues. V lost 5 bases and J 10 bases, leaving 23 bases between the germline ends. Germline V gives CDR1 MNHNS, CDR2 SASEGT.

This clone was observed a single time. V is TRBV4-3 and J is TRBJ2-7, with 8 positions matching TRBD2. Germline CDR1 LGHNA, CDR2 YSLEER. The CDR3 covers 15 residues. The V segment lost 0 bases and the J segment 6 bases; nucleotides outside the gene matches: 7. The CDR3: CASSQDAGRAGEQYF. In nucleotides, the CDR3 is TGCGCCAGCAGCCAAGACGCCGGGAGGGCTGGCGAGCAGTACTTC.

The rearrangement links TRBV29-1 to TRBJ1-2, with a possible D match to TRBD1 (5 bases). In germline, CDR1 is SQVTM, CDR2 ANQGSEA. With 1 base removed from V and 7 bases from J, the gap between germline ends came to 19 bases. The CDR3 extends over 15 amino acids. CDR3 sequence reads: CSVEARGDLTAGYTF. The CDR3 coding sequence is TGCAGCGTTGAAGCAAGGGGTGATTTAACAGCTGGCTACACCTTC.

The chain has TRBV2 and TRBJ1-1; 7 nucleotides align to TRBD1. From germline, CDR1 is SNHLY and CDR2 FYNNEI. This CDR3 spans 15 amino acids. V lost 3 bases, J lost 1 base, and 5 bases stayed unmatched. CDR3 nucleotide sequence: TGTGCCAGCAGTGAGCGACAGGGCGGGAACACTGAAGCTTTCTTT. It translates to CASSERQGGNTEAFF.

The chain carries TRBV29-1 and TRBJ2-1; 8 bases are a match to TRBD2. The V gene's germline CDR1 is SQVTM and CDR2 ANQGSEA. V lost 5 bases and J lost 0; bases outside the gene matches: 0. This CDR3 comprises 13 residues. CDR3 region: CSVSGGSYNEQFF. Written as DNA, the CDR3 is TGCAGCGTTAGCGGGGGCTCCTACAATGAGCAGTTCTTC.

The rearrangement uses TRBV5-1 and TRBJ1-1, with unresolved D. The ends were cut back, 3 bases at V and 2 bases at J, with 11 bases in the middle. The germline CDR1 and CDR2 sequences are SGHRS and YFSETQ. CDR3 length equals 14 residues. CDR3 amino acids: CASSSSVSNTEAFF. CDR3 sequence (DNA): TGCGCCAGCAGCTCGTCAGTTTCCAACACTGAAGCTTTCTTT.

V and J are TRBV14 and TRBJ2-1, with TRBD1 matching over 8 bases. The CDR3 is 16 amino acids. V gave up 0 bases and J gave up 5 bases; unmatched junction bases: 6. The germline V gene encodes CDR1 SGHDN and CDR2 FVKESK. Here the CDR3 DNA reads TGTGCCAGCAGCCAAGATCCAAGACAGGGGCACAATGAGCAGTTCTTC. Amino acid sequence: CASSQDPRQGHNEQFF.

The chain uses TRBV5-6 and TRBJ1-1; 8 nucleotides align to TRBD1. CDR1 is SGHDT, CDR2 YYEEEE, per germline. Germline trimming cut 4 bases from V and 8 bases from J; bases unmatched to any gene: 4. The CDR3 is 12 amino acids. CDR3 amino acids: CASSPGGLEAFF. Here the CDR3 DNA reads TGTGCCAGCAGCCCAGGGGGCCTCGAAGCTTTCTTT.

The chain is built from TRBV18 and TRBJ2-1, with D maybe TRBD1 (5 bases). CDR1 and CDR2 from the germline V gene are KGHSH and LQKENI. The CDR3 is 16 residues long. V dropped 2 bases and J dropped 0 bases, with 11 bases sitting between them. The CDR3 nucleotides are TGTGCCAGCTCACCAGGGTATCAGGGCTCCTACAATGAGCAGTTCTTC. Its translation is CASSPGYQGSYNEQFF.